The 25 T cell receptor beta chains listed next were all sequenced from one sample in a study of persistence of HIV-infected CD4 T cells. The libraries were made with immunoSEQ version 4 in survey mode. The assay was immunoSEQ multiplex PCR, and TCRdb's table has in-frame clones only and misses some. The repertoire holds 30,000 to 45,000 clones, with roughly 80% as singletons. The stimulus was lysate of CMV-infected fibroblasts, about 10 ug/mL. Sorted nonresponding memory CD4+ T cells were CD40L-negative, CD69-negative, CD45RO-high. No antigen has been assigned to these receptors. Source: CD4+ T cells sorted from PBMCs after roughly 18-hour stimulation, taken from a patient who received antiretroviral therapy. All receptors derive from an adult man with HIV who was CMV-seropositive.

The sample holds one count of this clone. The J gene is TRBJ2-3, the V gene TRBV30; tentatively, D is TRBD2 (6 bases). Germline CDR1 and CDR2: GTSNPN and SVGIG (reference sequence). The CDR3 contains 15 residues. V lost 3 bases to trimming and J lost 2 bases, with 15 bases between them. In DNA, the CDR3 is TGTGCCTGGAGAGGGACTGTTCCAACCACAGATACGCAGTATTTT. Translation: CAWRGTVPTTDTQYF.

This chain uses TRBV19 with TRBJ2-3; TRBD2 matches at 9 bases. Germline V gene sequence: CDR1 LNHDA, CDR2 SQIVND (reference sequence). The CDR3 runs to 17 residues. J lost 2 bases, V lost 3 bases, and 9 bases had no gene match. The CDR3 bases are TGTGCCAGTAGTATGGGGGGTAGCGGGGGACTCACAGATACGCAGTATTTT. Its translation: CASSMGGSGGLTDTQYF.

The rearrangement uses TRBV28 and TRBJ1-2; 8 positions match TRBD1. CDR1 and CDR2 (germline): MDHEN, SYDVKM. This CDR3 comprises 13 residues. V lost 2 bases, J lost 7 bases, and 3 bases stayed unmatched. The CDR3 DNA reads as TGTGCCAGCAGTTTAGCAGGGACAGGTGGCTACACCTTC. Translating gives CASSLAGTGGYTF.

The chain combines TRBV3-1 (or the pseudogene TRBV3-2) with TRBJ2-6; no definite D call. Trimming removed 0 bases at V and 5 bases at J, with 8 bases between. The germline gives CDR1 LGHDT, CDR2 YNNKEL (reference sequence). The CDR3 extends over 15 amino acids. The CDR3 sequence: CASSQEGSWANVLTF. CDR3 bases: TGTGCCAGCAGCCAAGAGGGTAGTTGGGCCAACGTCCTGACTTTC.

The rearrangement links TRBV4-2 to TRBJ2-2, with 7 bases lining up with TRBD1. The V segment lost 4 bases and the J segment 4 bases; nucleotides outside the gene matches: 6. Germline V gene lookup returns CDR1 LGHNA and CDR2 YNFKEQ. The CDR3 spans 15 residues. The CDR3 loop reads CASSLRQGSTGELFF. CDR3 DNA: TGTGCCAGCAGCCTTAGACAGGGTTCCACCGGGGAGCTGTTTTTT.

The genes are TRBV6-6 and TRBJ1-5, with D maybe TRBD1 (6 bases). The V gene lost 2 bases and the J gene lost 5 bases, with 16 bases spanning the gap. The CDR3 runs to 16 residues. Germline V gene lookup returns CDR1 MNHNY and CDR2 SVGAGI (reference sequence). CDR3 in amino acids: CASSYPRGEGDQPQHF. CDR3 DNA sequence: TGTGCCAGCAGTTACCCCAGAGGAGAGGGGGATCAGCCCCAGCATTTT.

CDR3 coding DNA: TGCGCCAGCAGCCCGGGACAGATTCTTTACAATGAGCAGTTCTTC. It encodes CASSPGQILYNEQFF. The chain carries TRBV5-1 and TRBJ2-1; 7 nucleotides agree with TRBD1. The ends lost 4 bases at V and 4 bases at J; junction bases unmatched: 8. This CDR3 comprises 15 residues. From germline, CDR1 is SGHRS and CDR2 YFSETQ.

The V call is TRBV5-8, the J call TRBJ1-2; D gene uncertain. Between the trimmed V and J ends, which lost 1 base and 6 bases, there was a span of 10 bases. The CDR3 has 13 amino acids. Per germline, CDR1 SGHTS and CDR2 YDEGEE. The CDR3 region has the DNA TGTGCCAGCAGCTTGCCCCCCGGGAATGGCTACACCTTC. It yields the protein CASSLPPGNGYTF.

The V gene is TRBV30, the J gene TRBJ2-7; D is possibly TRBD1 or TRBD2 (6 bases each). The CDR3 length is 16 residues. Germline CDR1 reads GTSNPN; CDR2 reads SVGIG (reference sequence). Trimming stripped 4 bases from V and 4 bases from J, with 23 bases between. Written as DNA, the CDR3 is TGTGCCTGGACCCCCGGAGGGGGACTCGGACTATACGAGCAGTACTTC. As protein: CAWTPGGGLGLYEQYF.

The CDR3 sequence: CASSEYREGQPQHF. The CDR3 region has the DNA TGTGCCAGCAGTGAGTACAGGGAGGGTCAGCCCCAGCATTTT. V usage is TRBV2 and J usage is TRBJ1-5; tentative D call: TRBD1 (6 bases). The ends were cut back, 3 bases at V and 6 bases at J, with 12 bases in the middle. CDR1 and CDR2 from the germline V gene are SNHLY and FYNNEI. The CDR3 has 14 amino acids.

The chain combines TRBV7-2 with TRBJ2-1; D not certain. Germline CDR1 SGHTA, CDR2 FQGNSA. V lost 4 bases to trimming and J lost 8 bases, with 15 bases between them. The CDR3 length is 14 residues. DNA of the CDR3: TGTGCCAGCAGCTCCACATCGAATCAGTATGAGCAGTTCTTC. It yields the protein CASSSTSNQYEQFF.

The table lists this clone with a count of one. The V call is TRBV4-1, the J call TRBJ2-2; the D is unclear. Germline V gene lookup returns CDR1 MGHRA and CDR2 YSYEKL. The CDR3 runs to 18 residues. Trimming removed 0 bases from V and 9 bases from J, with 23 bases in between. The CDR3 loop reads CASSQDPRQNRRDRELFF. The CDR3 coding sequence is TGCGCCAGCAGCCAAGATCCTAGGCAGAACCGCAGAGACCGGGAGCTGTTTTTT.

J is TRBJ2-2 and V is TRBV10-2; the match to TRBD2 covers 10 bases. J lost 7 bases, V lost 3 bases, and 11 bases had no gene match. Germline V lookup: CDR1 WSHSY, CDR2 SAAADI. The CDR3 is 17 amino acids. CDR3 sequence (DNA): TGCGCCAGCAGTGATCGGGAGCGGGGGGGCCGGAACGGGGAGCTGTTTTTT. The encoded protein is CASSDRERGGRNGELFF.

CDR3 amino acids: CASSVDSASPLHF. CDR3 in DNA: TGTGCCAGCAGCGTAGACAGTGCCTCACCCCTCCACTTT. The chain couples TRBV9 to TRBJ1-6; D gene ambiguous. Trimming cost V 0 bases and J 10 bases, with 8 bases left between them. Germline V lookup: CDR1 SGDLS, CDR2 YYNGEE. This CDR3 spans 13 amino acids.

This chain connects TRBV18 to TRBJ1-3; the D is unclear. CDR3 length: 11 amino acids. The V end was cut by 1 base, the J end by 5 bases, with 0 bases between. Germline V gives CDR1 KGHSH, CDR2 LQKENI. In nucleotides, the CDR3 is TGTGCCAGCTCACCACGAAACACCATATATTTT. Protein product: CASSPRNTIYF.

This clone has a single count. The genes are TRBV6-1 and TRBJ1-2, with D unresolved. This CDR3 has 13 residues. Germline values: CDR1 MNHNS, CDR2 SASEGT. Trimming took off 7 bases at V and 1 base at J, with 10 bases between the two ends. Here the CDR3 reads CASTYESNYGYTF. In DNA form, the CDR3 reads TGTGCCAGCACTTACGAGAGTAACTATGGCTACACCTTC.

The rearrangement joins TRBV10-2 to TRBJ2-6, with D hard to call. Per the germline V gene, CDR1 is WSHSY and CDR2 is SAAADI. This CDR3 region has 15 residues. V gave up 3 bases and J gave up 4 bases, with 10 bases separating them. The CDR3 DNA reads as TGCGCCAGCAGTGACTTCATTGCCGGGGCCAACGTCCTGACTTTC. It codes for CASSDFIAGANVLTF.

As for this clone: Other DNA sequences in the sample encode the same CDR3. The rearrangement links TRBV15 to TRBJ1-6; the D gene is possibly TRBD1 (6 bases). Trimming took 0 bases from V and 13 from J, leaving 16 bases between them. Germline V CDR1 and CDR2: LNHNV, YYDKDF (reference sequence). The CDR3 loop spans 15 amino acids. The CDR3 region is CATSRDLDSGSPLHF. DNA of the CDR3: TGTGCCACCAGCAGAGACTTGGACAGTGGCTCGCCCCTCCACTTT.

The genes are TRBV19 and TRBJ1-2; tentative D call: TRBD1 (5 bases). The CDR3 is 14 residues long. Trimming left V 10 bases short and J 7 bases short, with 22 bases between. Germline V gives CDR1 LNHDA, CDR2 SQIVND (reference sequence). This chain's CDR3 is CATRRDVGSGGYTF. The CDR3 nucleotides read TGTGCCACTAGGAGGGACGTAGGATCGGGTGGCTACACCTTC.

The rearrangement uses TRBV30 and TRBJ1-4, with 8 nucleotides matching TRBD1. The V and J ends lost 4 bases and 8 bases, in that order; junction bases with no gene match: 9. The germline CDR1 and CDR2 sequences are GTSNPN and SVGIG (reference sequence). The CDR3 has 14 amino acids. The CDR3 is CAWNQGAKGEKLFF. CDR3 coding DNA: TGTGCCTGGAATCAGGGGGCGAAAGGGGAAAAACTGTTTTTT. Complete variable domain (other parts from reference TRBV30 and TRBJ1-4): SQTIHQWPATLVQPVGSPLSLECTVEGTSNPNLYWYRQAAGRGLQLLFYSVGIGQISSEVPQNLSASRPQDRQFILSSKKLLLSDSGFYLCAWNQGAKGEKLFFGSGTQLSVL.

This sequence joins TRBV18 and TRBJ2-3, with 11 nucleotides matching TRBD2. Germline loops: CDR1 KGHSH, CDR2 LQKENI. The CDR3 length is 17 residues. With V trimmed by 0 bases and J by 0 bases, 2 bases remained unmatched. DNA of the CDR3: TGTGCCAGCTCACCACCCAGACTAGCGGGGAGCACAGATACGCAGTATTTT. This sequence encodes CASSPPRLAGSTDTQYF.

V and J are TRBV6-2 or TRBV6-3 and TRBJ2-1, with D unresolved. The CDR3 sequence is 11 residues long. CDR1 is MNHEY, CDR2 SVGEGT, per germline. The V gene lost 5 bases and the J gene lost 10 bases, with 9 bases spanning the gap. CDR3 sequence: CASSPLSEQFF. In DNA, the CDR3 is TGTGCCAGCAGTCCCCTTAGCGAGCAGTTCTTC.

Note on this clone: The same CDR3 arises from other DNA sequences in this sample as well. The rearrangement joins TRBV6-5 to TRBJ1-1; possibly TRBD1 for D (6 bases). This CDR3 is built from 13 residues. Germline values: CDR1 MNHEY, CDR2 SVGAGI. Trimming stripped 7 bases from V and 2 bases from J, with 11 bases between. The CDR3 nucleotides are TGTGCCAGCATCCTACAGGGAAACACTGAAGCTTTCTTT. Translation: CASILQGNTEAFF.

This clone was counted a single time. The V and J genes are TRBV28 and TRBJ1-5, with 7 bases lining up with TRBD1. CDR1 is MDHEN, CDR2 SYDVKM, per germline. CDR3 size: 15 residues. The V gene end was trimmed by 7 bases and the J gene end by 5 bases; junction bases not matched to a gene: 11. The CDR3: CASKLTGVRDQPQHF. The CDR3 DNA reads as TGTGCCAGCAAGCTTACAGGGGTACGCGATCAGCCCCAGCATTTT.

The chain's CDR3 is CASSQDYVSAPAGGRDTQYF. The CDR3 nucleotides are TGTGCCAGCAGCCAAGATTATGTGAGTGCCCCAGCCGGGGGCCGAGATACGCAGTATTTT. The chain links TRBV4-2 to TRBJ2-3; D is tentatively TRBD1 or TRBD2 (6 bases each). CDR1 is LGHNA, CDR2 YNFKEQ, per germline. V lost 0 bases and J 5 bases, leaving 27 bases between the germline ends. The CDR3 sequence is 20 residues long.